The 3 T cell receptor beta chains in this list originate from one sample, sequenced in a study of T-cell reconstitution after alpha-beta-depleted transplantation in children. For TCRbeta, the library was prepared with unique molecular identifiers. TCRdb redid the calling of the PCR reads with MiXCR, one entry per CDR3 protein. The data contain nearly 400,000 distinct CDR3 sequences, roughly 22% of them seen just once; the ten biggest clones take up 3% to 4.5%. Sequencing used PBMCs from the stem cell graft donor, obtained from the stem cell graft. The receptors derive from a human donor who donated a stem cell graft to a child with acute myeloid leukemia.

This clonotype was seen only a few times. The genes are TRBV29-1 and TRBJ2-5; no firm D call. This CDR3 is built from 11 residues. The germline V gene has CDR1 SQVTM and CDR2 ANQGSEA. Trimming removed 1 base at V and 5 bases at J, with 5 bases between. The CDR3, as DNA: TGCAGCGTTGAAGTCAGCGAGACCCAGTACTTC. Protein: CSVEVSETQYF.

The chain is built from TRBV5-1 and TRBJ2-5; D ambiguous. The CDR3 covers 16 residues. Germline values: CDR1 SGHRS, CDR2 YFSETQ. V was shortened by 2 bases and J by 2 bases, with 16 bases between the two germline ends. The CDR3 spells CASSLGPGLGQETQYF. In DNA, the CDR3 is TGCGCCAGCAGCTTAGGGCCGGGCCTAGGGCAAGAGACCCAGTACTTC. Full variable domain (rest looked up from reference TRBV5-1 and TRBJ2-5): KAGVTQTPRYLIKTRGQQVTLSCSPISGHRSVSWYQQTPGQGLQFLFEYFSETQRNKGNFPGRFSGRQFSNSRSEMNVSTLELGDSALYLCASSLGPGLGQETQYFGPGTRLLVL.

This clonotype has a handful of counts. J is TRBJ2-3 and V is TRBV4-1; 14 nucleotides match TRBD2. The CDR3 consists of 19 residues. After removal of 2 bases from V and 6 bases from J, the junction contained 13 bases not matched to a gene. Germline CDR1 MGHRA, CDR2 YSYEKL. DNA of the CDR3: TGCGCCAGCAGCCAAACCTCCGGGACTAGCGGGAGTTCTTGGGATACGCAGTATTTT. This gives the protein CASSQTSGTSGSSWDTQYF.